This T cell receptor (beta chain) appears in the sequencing data of a study of T cells in Graves' hyperthyroidism and ophthalmopathy (dated 2019 in TCRdb). Looking at the study overall: To identify distinguishing TCR V-J signatures, a discovery cohort of 100 patients was used, comprising 40 to 45 with Graves' ophthalmopathy and roughly 60 with stable Graves' hyperthyroidism. Whether ophthalmopathy could be predicted prospectively was tested in an independent validation cohort made up of about 20 hyperthyroidism patients plus 17 patients who later progressed to ophthalmopathy. For training and testing, the roughly 97 patients in the discovery cohort were randomly divided in a 7:3 ratio. In addition, the study compared T-cell repertoires in thyroid tissue and in blood from about 6 Graves' hyperthyroidism patients. After blood sampling, hyperthyroidism patients were treated with methimazole at a starting dose of 30 mg daily, and ophthalmopathy patients were treated with high-dose intravenous methylprednisolone. According to the paper, TCR Vbeta CDR3 sequencing was carried out on some 140 peripheral blood samples, which came from some 41 ophthalmopathy, 70 to 80 hyperthyroidism and approximately 17 progressor patients. What the work shows at the level of the full study, not this receptor alone: Most expanded thyroid clonotypes (frequency above 0.001) were also found in blood, which suggests that blood repertoires may mirror thyroid immune responses. In validation, progression to ophthalmopathy was predicted by the model with 70% to 71% sensitivity and just over 72% specificity, a median of roughly 6.4 months before onset. No statistical method was used to fix the sample size in advance, and group allocation was not hidden from the investigators. In cross-validation, a model built on a 13 V-J signature told ophthalmopathy apart from stable hyperthyroidism with approximately 90% sensitivity and around 81% specificity, and in testing the same model reached 80%/75%.

TCR beta CDR3 regions were amplified from RNA transcripts. The TCR CDR3 was subjected to a first round of RT-PCR using the HTBI primer set and the Qiagen OneStep RT-PCR kit. A second multiplex PCR round built the libraries, followed by size selection and purification. Libraries were sequenced paired-end with 100 bp reads on an Illumina HiSeq2000. On the authors' methods: Raw data were processed with SOAPnuke, discarding reads with adapters, uncalled bases, mean Phred below 15, or no exact constant-primer or identifier match. High-quality paired reads were merged with COPE v1.2.5, and unique nucleotide sequences were defined as clonotypes. Clonotypes were aligned to IMGT TRBV, TRBD and TRBJ reference segments using MiTCR v1.1. The analysis was restricted to V-J combinations with a frequency above 0.0001, which together covered over 99% of the repertoires. The TCS score was defined as F50 (clonal expansion) divided by E x V (chaos), with BLOSUM62-based TCRdist calculated between CDR3 peptides within each V-J. Welch's t-statistics and random forest reduced some 510 V-J features to fewer than 15, which were used in a naive Bayes classifier (R e1071). The similarity between thyroid and blood repertoires was quantified using the Morisita-Horn index. Through fastp at Q25 and MiXCR, TCRdb rebuilt clones from the public reads, retaining in-frame beta chains. Entries that share a CDR3 protein sequence are merged under the most common genes and DNA. The V and J calls come from TCRdb's annotation, not from the publication. In all, the sample holds a few hundred thousand distinct CDR3 sequences, and around 42% of those were seen once. The top ten clonotypes cover around 8% of the sample.

Turning to this clonotype: This receptor's antigen is unknown. No base quality information exists; no much larger clone differs at one position.

A patient counted as having stable Graves' hyperthyroidism if no progression to ophthalmopathy occurred over 18 months of follow-up. Hyperthyroidism patients were newly diagnosed, with disease duration under 2 months, and aged 18 to 65 years. Patients with uncontrolled infections, other autoimmune diseases, pregnancy or lactation were excluded. Diagnoses were based on clinical symptoms, serum thyroxine and TRAb, thyroid ultrasound and orbital computed tomography. Trizol reagent was used to extract total RNA, and RNA quality was then checked on an Agilent 2100 Bioanalyzer. CDR1 SEHNR and CDR2 FQNEAQ are derived from the germline V gene (reference sequence). V drops 2 bases and J drops 7 bases, leaving 9 bases in between. The CDR3 measures 13 amino acids from cysteine to phenylalanine. CDR3 DNA is the only sequence kept; it has 39 bases, read in frame from the first base.

Sequenced material: peripheral blood or thyroid tissue (not recorded which). In this chain, TRBV7-9 is recombined with TRBJ2-4; TRBD2 is a possible D gene, resting on 6 matching bases. This receptor was identified in a woman under 30 with Graves' hyperthyroidism. This receptor has the CDR3 CASSLSRGNIQYF. The bases read TGTGCCAGCAGCTTAAGTCGGGGGAACATTCAGTACTTC.